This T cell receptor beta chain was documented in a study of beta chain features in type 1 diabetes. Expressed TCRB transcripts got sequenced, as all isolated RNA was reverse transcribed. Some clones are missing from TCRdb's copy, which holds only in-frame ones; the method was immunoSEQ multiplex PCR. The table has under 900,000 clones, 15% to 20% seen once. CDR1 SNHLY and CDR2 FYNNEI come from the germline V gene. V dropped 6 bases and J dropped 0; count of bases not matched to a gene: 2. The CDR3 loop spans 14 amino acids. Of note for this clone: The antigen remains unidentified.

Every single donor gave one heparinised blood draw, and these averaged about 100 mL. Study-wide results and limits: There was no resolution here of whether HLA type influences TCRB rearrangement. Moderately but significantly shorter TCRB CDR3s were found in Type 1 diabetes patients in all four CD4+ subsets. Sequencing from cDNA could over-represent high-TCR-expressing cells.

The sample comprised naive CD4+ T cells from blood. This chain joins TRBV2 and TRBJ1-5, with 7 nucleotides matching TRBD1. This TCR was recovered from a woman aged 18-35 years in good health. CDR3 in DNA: TGTGCCAGCAGCGGGACAGATAGCAATCAGCCCCAGCATTTT. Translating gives CASSGTDSNQPQHF.